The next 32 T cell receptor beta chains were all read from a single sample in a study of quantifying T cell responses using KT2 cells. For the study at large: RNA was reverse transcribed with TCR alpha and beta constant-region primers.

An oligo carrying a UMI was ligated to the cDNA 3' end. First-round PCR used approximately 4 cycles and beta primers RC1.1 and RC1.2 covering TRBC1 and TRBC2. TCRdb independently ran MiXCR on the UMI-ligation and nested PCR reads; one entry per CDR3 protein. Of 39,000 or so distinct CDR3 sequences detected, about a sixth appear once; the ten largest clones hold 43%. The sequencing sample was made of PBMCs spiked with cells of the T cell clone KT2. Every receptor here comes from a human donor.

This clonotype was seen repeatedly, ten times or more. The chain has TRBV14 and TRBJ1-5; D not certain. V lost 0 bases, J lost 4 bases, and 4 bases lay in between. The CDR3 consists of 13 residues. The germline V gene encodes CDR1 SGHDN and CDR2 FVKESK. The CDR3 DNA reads TGTGCCAGCAGCCAAGATAGTAATCAGCCCCAGCATTTT. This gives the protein CASSQDSNQPQHF.

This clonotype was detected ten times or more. Here the CDR3 reads CASRTGGGQPQHF. CDR3 DNA sequence: TGTGCCAGCAGAACAGGGGGCGGCCAGCCCCAGCATTTT. The rearrangement links TRBV6-2 or TRBV6-3 to TRBJ1-5, with 9 bases aligning to TRBD1. The V segment lost 6 bases and the J segment 7 bases; nucleotides outside the gene matches: 4. This CDR3 contains 13 residues. CDR1 and CDR2 from the germline V gene are MNHEY and SVGEGT.

This CDR3 is CASSYGGGIGDSPLHF. In DNA form, the CDR3 reads TGTGCCAGCAGTTACGGGGGGGGGATTGGAGATTCACCCCTCCACTTT. The V and J genes are TRBV6-5 and TRBJ1-6, with a weak D call TRBD1 (5 bases). The CDR3 runs to 16 residues. Germline V CDR1 and CDR2: MNHEY, SVGAGI. Trimming took 2 bases from V and 8 from J, leaving 16 bases between them.

CDR3 coding DNA: TGTGCCAGCAGTTTTTTTGCCGCAACAGGGCAATTTACCTACGAGCAGTACTTC. Its translation is CASSFFAATGQFTYEQYF. The chain employs TRBV12-3 or TRBV12-4 and TRBJ2-7, with a possible D match to TRBD1 (6 bases). V lost 3 bases to trimming and J lost 2 bases, with 23 bases between them. The length of the CDR3 is 18 residues.

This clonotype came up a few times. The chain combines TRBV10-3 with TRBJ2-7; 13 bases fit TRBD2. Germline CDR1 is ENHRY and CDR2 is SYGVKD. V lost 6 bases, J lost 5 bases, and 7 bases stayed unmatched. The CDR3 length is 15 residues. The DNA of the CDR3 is TGTGCCATCAGAAGAACTAGCGGGGGGGGCAACGAGCAGTACTTC. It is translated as CAIRRTSGGGNEQYF.

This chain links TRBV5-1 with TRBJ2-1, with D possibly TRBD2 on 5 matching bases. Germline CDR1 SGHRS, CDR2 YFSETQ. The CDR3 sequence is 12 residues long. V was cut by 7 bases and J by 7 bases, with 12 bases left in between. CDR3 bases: TGCGCCAGCGGTTTACCGGGGAATGAGCAGTTCTTC. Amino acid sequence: CASGLPGNEQFF.

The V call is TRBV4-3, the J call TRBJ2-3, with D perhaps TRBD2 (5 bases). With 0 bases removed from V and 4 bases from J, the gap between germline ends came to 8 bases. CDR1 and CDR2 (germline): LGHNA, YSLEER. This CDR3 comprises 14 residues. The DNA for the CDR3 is TGCGCCAGCAGCCAAGATTTCGGGGCAGATACGCAGTATTTT. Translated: CASSQDFGADTQYF.

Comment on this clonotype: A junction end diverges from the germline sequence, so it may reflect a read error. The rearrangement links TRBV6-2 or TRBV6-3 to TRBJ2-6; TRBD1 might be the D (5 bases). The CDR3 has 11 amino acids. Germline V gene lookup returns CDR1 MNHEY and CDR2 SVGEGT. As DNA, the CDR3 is TGTGCCAGCAGCGCCATTGGGGCCCCCATTTTC. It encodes CASSAIGAPIF.

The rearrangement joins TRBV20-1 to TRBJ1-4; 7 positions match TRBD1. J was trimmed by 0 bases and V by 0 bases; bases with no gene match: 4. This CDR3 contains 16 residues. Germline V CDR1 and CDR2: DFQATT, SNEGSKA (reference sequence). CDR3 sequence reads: CSARDGTEATNEKLFF. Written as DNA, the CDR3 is TGCAGTGCTAGAGATGGGACAGAAGCAACTAATGAAAAACTGTTTTTT.

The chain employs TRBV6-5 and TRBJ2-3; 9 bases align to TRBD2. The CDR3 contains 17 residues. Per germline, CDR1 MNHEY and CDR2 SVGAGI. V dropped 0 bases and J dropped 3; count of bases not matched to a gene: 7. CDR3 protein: CASSYSIAAGGTDTQYF. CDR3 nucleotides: TGTGCCAGCAGTTACTCGATAGCAGCGGGAGGAACAGATACGCAGTATTTT.

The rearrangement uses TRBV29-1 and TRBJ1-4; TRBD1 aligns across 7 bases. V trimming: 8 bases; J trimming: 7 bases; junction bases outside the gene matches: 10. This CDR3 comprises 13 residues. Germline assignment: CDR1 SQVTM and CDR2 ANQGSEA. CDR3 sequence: CSLETGSGEKLFF. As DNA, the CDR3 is TGCAGCTTGGAGACAGGGTCGGGTGAAAAACTGTTTTTT.

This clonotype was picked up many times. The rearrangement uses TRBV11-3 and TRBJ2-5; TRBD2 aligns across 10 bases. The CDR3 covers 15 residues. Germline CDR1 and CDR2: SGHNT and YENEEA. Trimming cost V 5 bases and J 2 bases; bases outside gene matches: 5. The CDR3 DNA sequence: TGTGCCAGCAGCCCTGGGACTAGCGAGCAAGAGACCCAGTACTTC. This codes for CASSPGTSEQETQYF.

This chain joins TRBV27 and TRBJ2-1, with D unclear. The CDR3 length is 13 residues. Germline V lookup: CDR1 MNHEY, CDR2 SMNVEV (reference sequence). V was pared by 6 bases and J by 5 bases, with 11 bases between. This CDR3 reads CASRPWADNEQFF. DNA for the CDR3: TGTGCCAGCAGACCCTGGGCCGACAATGAGCAGTTCTTC.

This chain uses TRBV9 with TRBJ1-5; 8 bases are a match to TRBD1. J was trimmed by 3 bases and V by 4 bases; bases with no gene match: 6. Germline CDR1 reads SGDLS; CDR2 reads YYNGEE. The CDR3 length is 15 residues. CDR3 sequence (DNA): TGTGCCAGCAGCAAGTCAGGGGGCCTCAATCAGCCCCAGCATTTT. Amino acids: CASSKSGGLNQPQHF.

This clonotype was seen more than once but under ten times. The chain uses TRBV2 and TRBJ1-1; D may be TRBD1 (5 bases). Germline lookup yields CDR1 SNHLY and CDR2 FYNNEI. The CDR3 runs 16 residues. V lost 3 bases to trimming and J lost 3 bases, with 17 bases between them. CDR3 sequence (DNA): TGTGCCAGCAGTGATGGACACCACCTGAGGGACACTGAAGCTTTCTTT. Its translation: CASSDGHHLRDTEAFF.

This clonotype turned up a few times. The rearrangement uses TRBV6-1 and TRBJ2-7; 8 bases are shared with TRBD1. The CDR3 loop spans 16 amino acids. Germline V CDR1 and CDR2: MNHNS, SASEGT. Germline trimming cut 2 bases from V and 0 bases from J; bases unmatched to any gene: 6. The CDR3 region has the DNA TGTGCCAGCAGTGAAAAGAACAGGGGGAGCTCCTACGAGCAGTACTTC. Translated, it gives CASSEKNRGSSYEQYF.

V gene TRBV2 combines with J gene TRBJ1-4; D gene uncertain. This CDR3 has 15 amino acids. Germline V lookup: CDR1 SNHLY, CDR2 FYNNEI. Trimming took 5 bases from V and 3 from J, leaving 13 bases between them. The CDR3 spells CASSMLGGANEKLFF. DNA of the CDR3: TGTGCCAGCAGTATGCTGGGCGGAGCTAATGAAAAACTGTTTTTT.

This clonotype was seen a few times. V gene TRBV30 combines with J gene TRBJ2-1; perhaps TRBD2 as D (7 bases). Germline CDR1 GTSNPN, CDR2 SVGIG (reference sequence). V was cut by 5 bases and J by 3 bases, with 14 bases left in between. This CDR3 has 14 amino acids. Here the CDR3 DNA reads TGTGCCTGGTCTGGGGGGGCGGTCTACAATGAGCAGTTCTTC. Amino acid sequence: CAWSGGAVYNEQFF. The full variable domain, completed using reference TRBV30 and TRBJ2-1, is SQTIHQWPATLVQPVGSPLSLECTVEGTSNPNLYWYRQAAGRGLQLLFYSVGIGQISSEVPQNLSASRPQDRQFILSSKKLLLSDSGFYLCAWSGGAVYNEQFFGPGTRLTVL.

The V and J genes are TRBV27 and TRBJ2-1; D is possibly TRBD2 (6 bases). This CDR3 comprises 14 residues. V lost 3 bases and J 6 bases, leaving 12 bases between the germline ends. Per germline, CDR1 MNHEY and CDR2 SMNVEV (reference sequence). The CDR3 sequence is CASSFGLGGNEQFF. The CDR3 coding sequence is TGTGCCAGCAGTTTCGGACTGGGGGGCAATGAGCAGTTCTTC.

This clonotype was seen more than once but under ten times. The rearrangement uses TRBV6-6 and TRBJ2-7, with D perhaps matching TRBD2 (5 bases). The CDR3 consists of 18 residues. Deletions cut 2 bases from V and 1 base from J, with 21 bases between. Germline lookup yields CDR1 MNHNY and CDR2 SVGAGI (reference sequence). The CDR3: CASSYLTRPQEVSYEQYF. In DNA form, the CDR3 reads TGTGCCAGCAGTTACCTTACGCGGCCCCAGGAGGTTTCCTACGAGCAGTACTTC.

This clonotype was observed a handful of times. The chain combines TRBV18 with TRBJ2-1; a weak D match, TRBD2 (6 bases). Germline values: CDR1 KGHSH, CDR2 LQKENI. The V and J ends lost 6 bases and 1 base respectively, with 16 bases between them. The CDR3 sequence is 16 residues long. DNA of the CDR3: TGTGCCAGCTCCGCCGAAGGAGGGTCTTCCTACAATGAGCAGTTCTTC. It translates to CASSAEGGSSYNEQFF.

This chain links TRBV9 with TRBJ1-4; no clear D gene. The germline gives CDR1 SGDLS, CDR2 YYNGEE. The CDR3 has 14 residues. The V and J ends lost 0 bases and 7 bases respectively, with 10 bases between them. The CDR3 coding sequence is TGTGCCAGCAGCGTAGGGGGAAGAGGTGAAAAACTGTTTTTT. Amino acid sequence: CASSVGGRGEKLFF.

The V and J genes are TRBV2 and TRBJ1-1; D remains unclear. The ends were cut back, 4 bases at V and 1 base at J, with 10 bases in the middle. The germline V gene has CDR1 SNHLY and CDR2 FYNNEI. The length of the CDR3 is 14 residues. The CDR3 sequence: CASSVRQSNTEAFF. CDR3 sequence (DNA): TGTGCCAGCAGTGTCCGGCAGTCGAACACTGAAGCTTTCTTT.

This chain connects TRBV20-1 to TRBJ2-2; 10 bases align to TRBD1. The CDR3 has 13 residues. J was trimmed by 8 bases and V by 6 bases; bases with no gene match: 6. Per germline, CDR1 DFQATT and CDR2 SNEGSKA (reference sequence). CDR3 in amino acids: CSARGQGLGELFF. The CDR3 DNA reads TGCAGTGCACGGGGACAGGGGCTTGGGGAGCTGTTTTTT.

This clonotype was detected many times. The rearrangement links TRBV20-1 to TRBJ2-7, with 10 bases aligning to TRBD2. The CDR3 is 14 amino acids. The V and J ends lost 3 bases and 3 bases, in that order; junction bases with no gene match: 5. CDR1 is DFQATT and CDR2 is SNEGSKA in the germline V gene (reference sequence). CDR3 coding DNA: TGCAGTGCTAGTGCCCCTAGCGGGAGCTACGAGCAGTACTTC. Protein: CSASAPSGSYEQYF.

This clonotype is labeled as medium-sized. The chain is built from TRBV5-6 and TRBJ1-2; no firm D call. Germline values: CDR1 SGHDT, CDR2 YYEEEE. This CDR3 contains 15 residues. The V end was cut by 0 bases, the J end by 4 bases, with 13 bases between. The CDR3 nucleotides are TGTGCCAGCAGCTTGGACGTTCGGGCGAGCTATGGCTACACCTTC. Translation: CASSLDVRASYGYTF.

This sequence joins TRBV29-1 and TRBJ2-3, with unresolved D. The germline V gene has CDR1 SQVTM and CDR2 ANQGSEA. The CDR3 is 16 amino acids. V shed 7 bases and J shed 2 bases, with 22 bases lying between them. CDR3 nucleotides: TGCAGCGCATACTTAATCGACAAAACAAACACAGATACGCAGTATTTT. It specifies CSAYLIDKTNTDTQYF.

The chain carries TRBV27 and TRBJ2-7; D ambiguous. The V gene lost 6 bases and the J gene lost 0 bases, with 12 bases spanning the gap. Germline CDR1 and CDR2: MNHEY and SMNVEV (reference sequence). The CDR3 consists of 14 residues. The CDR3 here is CASRKDGYSYEQYF. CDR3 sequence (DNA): TGTGCCAGCAGGAAGGACGGGTACTCCTACGAGCAGTACTTC.

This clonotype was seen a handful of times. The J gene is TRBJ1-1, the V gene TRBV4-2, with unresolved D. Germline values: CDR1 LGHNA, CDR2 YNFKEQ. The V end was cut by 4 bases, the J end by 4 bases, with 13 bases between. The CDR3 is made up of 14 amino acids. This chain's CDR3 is CASSPRGGGTEAFF. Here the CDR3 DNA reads TGTGCCAGCAGCCCCAGAGGAGGCGGCACTGAAGCTTTCTTT.

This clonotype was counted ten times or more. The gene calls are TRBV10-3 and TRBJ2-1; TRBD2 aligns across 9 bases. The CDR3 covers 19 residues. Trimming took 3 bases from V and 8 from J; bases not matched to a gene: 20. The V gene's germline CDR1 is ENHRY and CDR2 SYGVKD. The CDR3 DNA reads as TGTGCCATCAGTGACCCGGGACTAGCTTTTTTCACCTCATCCGATGAGCAGTTCTTC. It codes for CAISDPGLAFFTSSDEQFF.

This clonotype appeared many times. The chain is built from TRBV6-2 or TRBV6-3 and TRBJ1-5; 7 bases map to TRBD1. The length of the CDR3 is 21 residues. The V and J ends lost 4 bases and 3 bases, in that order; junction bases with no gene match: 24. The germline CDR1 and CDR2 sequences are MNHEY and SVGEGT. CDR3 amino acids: CASSLFFEAWTKDRDNQPQHF. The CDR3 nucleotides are TGTGCCAGCAGTTTGTTCTTTGAGGCCTGGACAAAAGACAGGGACAATCAGCCCCAGCATTTT.

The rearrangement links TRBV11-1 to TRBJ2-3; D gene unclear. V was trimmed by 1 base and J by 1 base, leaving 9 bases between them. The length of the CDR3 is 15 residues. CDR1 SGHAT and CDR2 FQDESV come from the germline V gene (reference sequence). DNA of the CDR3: TGTGCCAGCAGCTTAGTGTCTGTTCGCACAGATACGCAGTATTTT. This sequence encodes CASSLVSVRTDTQYF.